These T cell receptor beta chains were read from a single sample in a study of T cells in Graves' hyperthyroidism and ophthalmopathy. Each CDR3 protein gets one entry after TCRdb re-called the multiplex PCR reads with MiXCR. There are hundreds of thousands of distinct CDR3 sequences in the sample; less than 15% occur only once, and 10% lies in the top ten. Sequenced material: blood. Receptors were obtained from a woman aged 18-29 years with Graves' hyperthyroidism. The CDR3 runs from the conserved cysteine through the conserved F or W. A D gene is named only where the DNA matches it firmly. A row's size may be missing; if present it is once, few, many or a size class.

CDR3 DNA | CDR3 protein | J gene | D gene | clone size | V gene
TGTGCCAGCAGCCCCATTGCCCCCACAGATACGCAGTATTTT | CASSPIAPTDTQYF | TRBJ2-3 | . | many | TRBV13
TGTGCCAGCAGTCCACCTAGCGGGGAGAAGCAGTTCTTC | CASSPPSGEKQFF | TRBJ2-1 | TRBD2 | many | TRBV2
TGTGCCAGCAGCCCCCGGGGCAACGAGACAGGGTATTTAAACGCGCGGGGCTACACCTTC | CASSPRGNETGYLNARGYTF | TRBJ1-2 | TRBD1 | . | TRBV9
TGTGCCAGCAGTCCAAGGCTTACTCAAGAGACCCAGTACTTC | CASSPRLTQETQYF | TRBJ2-5 | . | many | TRBV12-3/TRBV12-4
TGTGCCAGTAGTGTCAGGGAGCTGGCGACCCAGTACTTC | CASSVRELATQYF | TRBJ2-5 | . | . | TRBV19
TGTGCCAGCAGCTTGGCTCCGGGACTACTTTCCGAGCAGTACTTC | CASSLAPGLLSEQYF | TRBJ2-7 | TRBD2 | . | TRBV5-6
TGCAGTGCTCATAGGGTGCCGGAGGCGGGCTACACCTTC | CSAHRVPEAGYTF | TRBJ1-2 | . | many | TRBV20-1
TGTGCCAGCAGTGCACCACGCTGGGACAGGGAAGCCTACGAGCAGTACTTC | CASSAPRWDREAYEQYF | TRBJ2-7 | TRBD1 | . | TRBV6-2/TRBV6-3
TGTGCCAGCAGTCAACAGGGATGGCAGTTCTTC | CASSQQGWQFF | TRBJ2-1 | . | many | TRBV12-3/TRBV12-4
TGTGCCAGCACCAATCCAGGGGGCGCGAACACCGGGGAGCTGTTTTTT | CASTNPGGANTGELFF | TRBJ2-2 | TRBD1 | . | TRBV6-1
TGTGCCAGCAGCTTCAGGATAGCGGGAGGTACCGGCGATACGCAGTATTTT | CASSFRIAGGTGDTQYF | TRBJ2-3 | TRBD2 | many | TRBV5-6
TGTGCCAGCATGGGTAGCGGGACCCCCACCGGGGAGCTGTTTTTT | CASMGSGTPTGELFF | TRBJ2-2 | TRBD2 | many | TRBV2
TGTGCCAGCAGTTTAGAGACTAGCGGGACTAACGAGCAGTACTTC | CASSLETSGTNEQYF | TRBJ2-7 | TRBD2 | many | TRBV27
TGTGCCAGCAGTTCTGGACAGAGTACCTACAATGAGCAGTTCTTC | CASSSGQSTYNEQFF | TRBJ2-1 | . | few | TRBV6-1
TGTGCCTGGAGACAATGGGGACCAGGGGACCTCTCCTACGAGCAGTACTTC | CAWRQWGPGDLSYEQYF | TRBJ2-7 | . | many | TRBV30
TGCAGTGCCCAGTCAGGGGGAGGAAACACTGAAGCTTTCTTT | CSAQSGGGNTEAFF | TRBJ1-1 | TRBD1 | . | TRBV20-1
TGTGCCAGTAGTTCTTCCTCACCCGTAGCGGGGGCGATCTACAATGAGCAGTTCTTC | CASSSSSPVAGAIYNEQFF | TRBJ2-1 | TRBD2 | few | TRBV19
TGTGCCAGCAGCCCAGGGACTAGCGGGAGTAACAATGAGCAGTTCTTC | CASSPGTSGSNNEQFF | TRBJ2-1 | TRBD2 | . | TRBV7-9
TGTGCCAGCAACCCGGGACTGAACTATGGCTACACCTTC | CASNPGLNYGYTF | TRBJ1-2 | . | many | TRBV12-3/TRBV12-4
TGTGCCAGCAGTTCGATCATCTACAGGGGTAGAAACTATGGCTACACCTTC | CASSSIIYRGRNYGYTF | TRBJ1-2 | TRBD1 | many | TRBV28
TGTGCCAGCAGCGCCGCCGGACGTGCAGATACGCAGTATTTT | CASSAAGRADTQYF | TRBJ2-3 | . | many | TRBV9
TGTGCCAGCAGTTCTAATCTTTGGCGGGACGGGGTAACCGGGGAGCTGTTTTTT | CASSSNLWRDGVTGELFF | TRBJ2-2 | . | many | TRBV12-3/TRBV12-4
TGCAGCGTTGGCCCGGGGGGGGGGACTGAAGCTTTCTTT | CSVGPGGGTEAFF | TRBJ1-1 | . | few | TRBV29-1
TGTGCCAGCAGCTTAGCGGGCCGGGAGGGCCACGAGCAGTACTTC | CASSLAGREGHEQYF | TRBJ2-7 | TRBD2 | few | TRBV7-2
TGTGCCAGCAGTGAAAGCCTAGCGGCAGAGACCCAGTACTTC | CASSESLAAETQYF | TRBJ2-5 | TRBD2 | few | TRBV2
TGTGCCAGCAGCTTAACCAGCACAAGAGATACGCAGTATTTT | CASSLTSTRDTQYF | TRBJ2-3 | . | many | TRBV7-3
TGTGCCAGCAGCGCAGGGGGCGCCTCTGGGGCCAACGTCCTGACTTTC | CASSAGGASGANVLTF | TRBJ2-6 | TRBD1 | many | TRBV7-3
TGTGCCAGCAGTAGCCTCGGTCCCTGGGGCGATCCGTACTTC | CASSSLGPWGDPYF | TRBJ2-7 | . | few | TRBV12-3/TRBV12-4
TGTGCCAGCTCACCGGATTGGGGGCAGACTTATGGCTACACCTTC | CASSPDWGQTYGYTF | TRBJ1-2 | . | . | TRBV18
TGTGCCAGCAGTTACGTTAGCGGGAGGGCCGGAAGGCAGTACTTC | CASSYVSGRAGRQYF | TRBJ2-7 | TRBD2 | . | TRBV6-5
TGTGCCAGCAGCTTAACGGGGGGAGGAAGGGATACAGATACGCAGTATTTT | CASSLTGGGRDTDTQYF | TRBJ2-3 | . | . | TRBV7-3
TGCAGCGTTGTGGGACACCCGAACACTGAAGCTTTCTTT | CSVVGHPNTEAFF | TRBJ1-1 | . | few | TRBV29-1
TGTGCCAGCAGCATTTGGACGGGCGACTACGAGCAGTACTTC | CASSIWTGDYEQYF | TRBJ2-7 | . | . | TRBV5-6
TGTGCCAGCAGCTTAGTGGGGGACACAGATACGCAGTATTTT | CASSLVGDTDTQYF | TRBJ2-3 | . | few | TRBV7-9
TGTGCCAGCAGACGCGGGACTGGGAATCAGCCCCAGCATTTT | CASRRGTGNQPQHF | TRBJ1-5 | . | many | TRBV28
TGTGCCAGCAGCTTAGGACTAGCGGGAGACTACGAGCAGTACTTC | CASSLGLAGDYEQYF | TRBJ2-7 | TRBD2 | many | TRBV7-2
TGCAGCGTTGATAACCAGGTGATGTACAATGAGCAGTTCTTC | CSVDNQVMYNEQFF | TRBJ2-1 | . | many | TRBV29-1
TGTGCCAGTAGTATTCCTCCCGGGGAGCTGTTTTTT | CASSIPPGELFF | TRBJ2-2 | . | few | TRBV19
TGTGCCAGCAGTCTATCGGGACAGGGCACAGATACGCAGTATTTT | CASSLSGQGTDTQYF | TRBJ2-3 | TRBD1 | many | TRBV28
TGTGCCAGCAGCTCAGGAAATACAGGGGGTGATGGCTACACCTTC | CASSSGNTGGDGYTF | TRBJ1-2 | TRBD1 | . | TRBV7-2
TGTGCCAGTAAGGAGGGTGGAGAATATGGCTACACCTTC | CASKEGGEYGYTF | TRBJ1-2 | . | . | TRBV19
TGTGCCAGTAGTATAGTTTTTTCTACAGACCCCTTGTACGAGCAGTACTTC | CASSIVFSTDPLYEQYF | TRBJ2-7 | . | . | TRBV19
TGTGCCAGCAGTCCACCTAGCGGGGGACTGTCAGATACGCAGTATTTT | CASSPPSGGLSDTQYF | TRBJ2-3 | TRBD2 | many | TRBV7-2
TGCAGTGCTAGTGGCCTAGCGGGAGATTACGAGCAGTACTTC | CSASGLAGDYEQYF | TRBJ2-7 | TRBD2 | . | TRBV20-1
TGTGCCAGCAGTGCCGCAAGGGAGGACTATGGCTACACCTTC | CASSAAREDYGYTF | TRBJ1-2 | . | few | TRBV25-1
TGTGCCAGCAGGCTCCGAGGACGGACCTACGAGCAGTACTTC | CASRLRGRTYEQYF | TRBJ2-7 | . | few | TRBV6-1
TGTGCCAGCAGCGTAGGATTAAGAGGCAAGCAGTACTTC | CASSVGLRGKQYF | TRBJ2-7 | . | . | TRBV9